This entry lists 4 T cell receptor beta chains sequenced from one sample in a study of control samples from healthy donors and cancer patients (dated by TCRdb to the early 2020s). The library came from the immunoSEQ multiplex PCR assay. What TCRdb holds here is the immuneACCESS table cut down to in-frame rearrangements. Part of the clones is not present; checked against another copy, under half of the missing clones reflect an unresolved V gene, and the others are unexplained. The sample table holds around 200,000 clones, of which around 93% were seen once. Of the sample, 1.4% to 1.5% falls within the top ten clones. The specimen sequenced was blood. The receptors shown here come from a man aged 18 to 30 in good health.

The chain recombines TRBV7-9 with TRBJ1-2, with TRBD1 as a possible D gene (6 bases). Germline loops: CDR1 SEHNR, CDR2 FQNEAQ (reference sequence). The CDR3 totals 13 residues. V lost 5 bases, J lost 8 bases, and 15 bases lay in between. The CDR3 region has the DNA TGTGCCAGCAGCATACCACAGGGTTGGGGCTACACCTTC. It codes for CASSIPQGWGYTF.

The V gene is TRBV27, the J gene TRBJ1-6, with 8 bases matching TRBD1. Germline lookup yields CDR1 MNHEY and CDR2 SMNVEV (reference sequence). The CDR3 spans 15 residues. V shed 2 bases, J shed 9 bases, and the junction held 6 bases outside the gene matches. DNA for the CDR3: TGTGCCAGCAGTTTAGGACAGGGCCTAGCTTCACCCCTCCACTTT. As protein: CASSLGQGLASPLHF.

Only one count was recorded for this clone. The rearrangement links TRBV5-5 to TRBJ2-3, with a possible D match to TRBD1 (6 bases). Germline V lookup: CDR1 SGHKS, CDR2 YYEKEE (reference sequence). Trimming removed 0 bases at V and 7 bases at J, with 15 bases between. The CDR3 covers 15 residues. The CDR3 bases are TGTGCCAGCAGCTTGGCCCGCACAGGGTTAAATACGCAGTATTTT. Translation gives CASSLARTGLNTQYF.

This rearrangement joins TRBV20-1 to TRBJ2-3; 9 bases line up with TRBD1. The CDR3 contains 16 residues. Losses at the gene ends were 3 bases for V and 4 bases for J; bases not matched to a gene: 11. The germline V gene has CDR1 DFQATT and CDR2 SNEGSKA (reference sequence). In nucleotides, the CDR3 is TGCAGTGCTAGTCAACAAACCGGGACAGGGCCAGATACGCAGTATTTT. It codes for CSASQQTGTGPDTQYF.